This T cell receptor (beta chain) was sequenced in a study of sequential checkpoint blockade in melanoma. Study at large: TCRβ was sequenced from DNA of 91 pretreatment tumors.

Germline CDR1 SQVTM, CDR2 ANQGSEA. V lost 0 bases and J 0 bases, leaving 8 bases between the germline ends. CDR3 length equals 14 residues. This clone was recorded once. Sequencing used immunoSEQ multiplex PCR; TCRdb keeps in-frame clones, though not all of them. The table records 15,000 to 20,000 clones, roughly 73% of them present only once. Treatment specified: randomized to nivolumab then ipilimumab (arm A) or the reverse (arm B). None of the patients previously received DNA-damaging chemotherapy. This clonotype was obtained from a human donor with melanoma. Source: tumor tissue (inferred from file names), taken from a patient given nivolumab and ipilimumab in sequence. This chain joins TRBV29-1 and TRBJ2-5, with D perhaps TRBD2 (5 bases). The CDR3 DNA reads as TGCAGCGTTGAAGATCGGAGGTACCAAGAGACCCAGTACTTC. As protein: CSVEDRRYQETQYF.